The clone carrying this T cell receptor (beta chain) was seen more than once but under ten times. Its antigen is still unknown. 13 Jbeta primers and 60 Vbeta primers were used for the PCR. Produced via immunoSEQ multiplex PCR; TCRdb's table is partial and in-frame only. The sample includes 160,000 or so clones, approximately 81% seen only once; the top ten take around 2%. When sampled, the donors appeared nominally healthy, though they likely had unrecorded immune exposures. Germline loops: CDR1 SGHVS, CDR2 FNYEAQ. CDR3 size: 16 residues. V dropped 2 bases and J dropped 6; count of bases not matched to a gene: 8. This entry is derived from a study of cytomegalovirus exposure and HLA in healthy donors. The wider study: In an early release, HLA-typed donors contributed tens of millions of unique TCR sequences.

General study findings and limits: The listing of 150 or so TCR beta chains classed them as cytomegalovirus-associated.

What was sequenced was PBMCs. The sequence derives from a young woman in good health and CMV-seronegative. This rearrangement joins TRBV7-6 to TRBJ2-1; 9 positions match TRBD2. CDR3 protein: CASSLMAGGPFNEQFF. The CDR3 bases are TGTGCCAGCAGCTTAATGGCGGGAGGGCCTTTCAATGAGCAGTTCTTC.